These 16 T cell receptor beta chains share one sample of origin, sequenced in a study of tumor and adjacent non-tumor tissue in lung cancer. TCRbeta libraries were built with three rounds of nested PCR, modified from ARM-PCR. Each CDR3 protein is one row after TCRdb ran MiXCR on the multiplex PCR reads. The sample contains approximately 62,000 distinct CDR3 sequences, about 56% of which appear only once. The template was RNA from unsorted bulk tissue. Distant lung tissue was collected more than 3 cm away from the tumor edge. The sequencing input was distant non-tumor lung tissue. The source of these receptors is a man in his 70s with non-small cell lung cancer.

As regards this clonotype: Mismatch with germline at one junction end may stem from a read error. V and J are TRBV11-2 and TRBJ2-7; 11 nucleotides agree with TRBD2. CDR3 length: 17 residues. Germline V gene sequence: CDR1 SGHAT, CDR2 FQNNGV. The CDR3 bases are TGTGCCGGCAGCCAGGTACTAGCGGGGGAGCGGGACTACGAGCAGTACTTC. This encodes CAGSQVLAGERDYEQYF.

This rearrangement joins TRBV11-2 to TRBJ2-2; D unresolved. Trimming cost V 3 bases and J 6 bases, with 17 bases left between them. Germline CDR1 SGHAT, CDR2 FQNNGV. CDR3 length: 16 amino acids. The CDR3 DNA reads TGTGCCAGCAGCTTGGATCGAGTAGGCTCGGCCGGGGAGCTGTTTTTT. This translates into CASSLDRVGSAGELFF.

With regard to this clonotype: Lacking the conserved final phenylalanine or tryptophan, this CDR3 likely reflects a read error. V and J are TRBV11-2 and TRBJ2-6, with 8 bases aligning to TRBD2. The CDR3 is 17 amino acids. Germline CDR1 SGHAT, CDR2 FQNNGV. CDR3 DNA sequence: TGTGCTAGCAGCTCCCGGGGGGGTAGCTCTGGGGCCAATGTCCTGACTATC. The encoded protein is CASSSRGGSSGANVLTI.

Turning to this clonotype: This sequence may be a read error, since a much larger clone differs from it by one base. The chain couples TRBV6-6 to TRBJ2-7; TRBD1 matches 7 bases. The CDR3 is made up of 12 amino acids. The germline CDR1 and CDR2 sequences are MNHNY and SVGAGI (reference sequence). DNA for the CDR3: TGTGTCAGCAGGGAACAGGGGTCCAAGCAGTACTTC. Translating it yields CVSREQGSKQYF.

This clonotype came up many times. The chain has TRBV12-3 or TRBV12-4 and TRBJ1-4; the match to TRBD1 covers 7 bases. The ends lost 5 bases at V and 5 bases at J; junction bases unmatched: 8. The CDR3 runs to 15 residues. The DNA of the CDR3 is TGTGCCAGCAGTCAGAGGACAGGTTTGAATGAAAAACTGTTTTTT. Protein sequence: CASSQRTGLNEKLFF.

Note on this clonotype: Relative to the germline gene, one junction end is altered; a read error may explain this. J is TRBJ1-1 and V is TRBV5-1; a weak D match, TRBD1 (5 bases). Germline CDR1 and CDR2: SGHRS and YFSETQ. This CDR3 comprises 14 residues. The CDR3 bases are TGCGCCAGCGGCTTCGACAGCCGTGGCACTGAAGCTTTCTTT. It codes for CASGFDSRGTEAFF.

There are a few counts of this clonotype. This chain joins TRBV20-1 and TRBJ2-1, with TRBD1 matching 7 bases. The germline V gene encodes CDR1 DFQATT and CDR2 SNEGSKA (reference sequence). This CDR3 region has 13 residues. V lost 2 bases and J lost 6; bases outside the gene matches: 4. CDR3 sequence: CSARKGAANEQFF. CDR3 bases: TGCAGTGCTAGAAAGGGGGCGGCCAATGAGCAGTTCTTC.

This chain connects TRBV11-3 to TRBJ2-2, with a possible D match to TRBD1 (5 bases). From germline, CDR1 is SGHNT and CDR2 YENEEA. The CDR3 loop spans 13 amino acids. V was shortened by 10 bases and J by 7 bases, with 16 bases between the two germline ends. CDR3 sequence: CATSTWGIGELFF. The CDR3 DNA sequence: TGTGCCACTTCAACCTGGGGCATCGGGGAGCTGTTTTTT.

As for this clonotype: A much bigger clone sits one base away, suggesting this may be a read error. V and J are TRBV6-2 or TRBV6-3 and TRBJ2-1, with no clear D. CDR1 is MNHEY and CDR2 is SVGEGT in the germline V gene. The CDR3 length is 11 residues. CDR3 bases: TGTGCCAGCACCGCCTACAATAAGCAGTTCTTC. Its translation is CASTAYNKQFF.

The chain couples TRBV7-9 to TRBJ2-3; 14 bases are a match to TRBD2. This CDR3 has 16 residues. The germline V gene encodes CDR1 SEHNR and CDR2 FQNEAQ (reference sequence). V shed 4 bases and J 6 bases; nucleotides not matched to a gene: 6. CDR3 bases: TGTGCCAGCAGCTCCGGGACTAGCGGGGGTGGGGATACGCAGTATTTT. Amino acids: CASSSGTSGGGDTQYF. The variable domain in full, completed from reference TRBV7-9 and TRBJ2-3, reads DTGVSQNPRHKITKRGQNVTFRCDPISEHNRLYWYRQTLGQGPEFLTYFQNEAQLEKSRLLSDRFSAERPKGSFSTLEIQRTEQGDSAMYLCASSSGTSGGGDTQYFGPGTRLTVL.

This chain joins TRBV29-1 and TRBJ2-3, with a weak D call TRBD2 (6 bases). Germline V gene data show CDR1 as SQVTM and CDR2 as ANQGSEA. The V gene lost 8 bases and the J gene lost 4 bases, with 13 bases spanning the gap. The CDR3 is 12 residues long. This CDR3 is CSLTWGADTQYF. The CDR3 bases are TGCAGCCTTACGTGGGGGGCAGATACGCAGTATTTT.

This clonotype was seen more than once but under ten times. The chain recombines TRBV5-1 with TRBJ2-7, with TRBD2 identical over 7 bases. The V gene end was trimmed by 0 bases and the J gene end by 5 bases; junction bases not matched to a gene: 8. Germline CDR1 SGHRS, CDR2 YFSETQ. CDR3 length: 15 amino acids. CDR3 DNA sequence: TGCGCCAGCAGCTTGGCGGGTGGGAGGGTCAACGAGCAGTACTTC. Residues: CASSLAGGRVNEQYF.

This clonotype was detected only a few times. The chain recombines TRBV28 with TRBJ2-2, with D tentatively TRBD2 (6 bases). Germline values: CDR1 MDHEN, CDR2 SYDVKM. V gave up 6 bases and J gave up 6 bases, with 17 bases separating them. The CDR3 consists of 15 residues. In DNA, the CDR3 is TGTGCCAGCAGCTCGGGACTTACCTACCCCGGGGAGCTGTTTTTT. Translated: CASSSGLTYPGELFF.

In regard to this clonotype: The DNA is omitted, as the CDR3 cannot be located on it reliably, and the CDR3 follows TCRdb's listing. The chain recombines TRBV12-2 with TRBJ2-1; the D call of TRBD2 is as the table states it, not checked on the DNA. TRBV12-2 has pseudogene status. The CDR3 numbers 17 amino acids, ends counted. The CDR3 sequence is CASRLVASGSSYSGQFF.

The V and J genes are TRBV11-1 and TRBJ2-1, with 12 bases lining up with TRBD2. From germline, CDR1 is SGHAT and CDR2 FQDESV (reference sequence). The CDR3 extends over 18 amino acids. V shed 2 bases, J shed 8 bases, and the junction held 13 bases outside the gene matches. The CDR3 loop is CASSLWVRLAGGTYEQFF. CDR3 sequence (DNA): TGTGCCAGCAGCTTATGGGTTAGGCTAGCGGGGGGGACATATGAGCAGTTCTTC.

With regard to this clonotype: The germline gene is not matched at one end of the junction; a read error may be the cause. The chain employs TRBV10-3 and TRBJ2-7, with 8 bases fitting TRBD2. The CDR3 sequence is 13 residues long. Germline V gene data show CDR1 as ENHRY and CDR2 as SYGVKD. The CDR3 DNA follows: TGTGCCACTCTAGCGGGTGACTCCTACGAGCAGTATTTC. Translating it yields CATLAGDSYEQYF.